A single sample gave rise to the 30 T cell receptor beta chains below, sequenced in a study of cytomegalovirus exposure and HLA in healthy donors. Here immunoSEQ multiplex PCR was the method, and the copy in TCRdb shows in-frame clones only, minus some. Of around 200,000 clones in the sample, about 81% are singletons; the top ten hold roughly 1.2%. The sample taken for sequencing was PBMCs. Every receptor here comes from a woman aged 25 to 45 in good health and CMV-seronegative.

V usage is TRBV7-9 and J usage is TRBJ1-2; possible D gene TRBD1, 5 bases. V lost 5 bases, J lost 4 bases, and 8 bases lay in between. The CDR3 totals 12 residues. Per the germline V gene, CDR1 is SEHNR and CDR2 is FQNEAQ (reference sequence). The CDR3: CASSDSPYGYTF. The CDR3, as DNA: TGTGCCAGCAGCGACAGTCCCTATGGCTACACCTTC.

This clone was seen a handful of times. The chain couples TRBV9 to TRBJ1-6; TRBD1 matches at 7 bases. Germline values: CDR1 SGDLS, CDR2 YYNGEE. Unmatched junction bases numbered 3, after V lost 4 bases and J lost 5 bases. This CDR3 comprises 14 residues. CDR3 nucleotides: TGTGCCAGCAGCCGGGACAGTAATAATTCACCCCTCCACTTT. It encodes CASSRDSNNSPLHF.

This clone was detected only a few times. The chain's CDR3 is CAWSGTRGQSPLHF. The CDR3 DNA follows: TGTGCCTGGAGTGGTACCAGGGGGCAATCACCCCTCCACTTT. The rearrangement uses TRBV30 and TRBJ1-6, with 8 bases that match TRBD1. Germline V CDR1 and CDR2: GTSNPN, SVGIG (reference sequence). This CDR3 spans 14 amino acids. J lost 10 bases, V lost 1 base, and 6 bases had no gene match.

The CDR3 nucleotides read TGTGCCAGCAGTGAAGATGGCAGGGGAAACTATGGCTACACCTTC. Protein sequence: CASSEDGRGNYGYTF. The chain employs TRBV6-1 and TRBJ1-2; possible D gene TRBD1, 6 bases. Germline CDR1 and CDR2: MNHNS and SASEGT. Trimming left V 1 base short and J 2 bases short, with 11 bases between. The CDR3 sequence is 15 residues long.

This clone was counted only a few times. The chain employs TRBV19 and TRBJ1-5, with a weak D call TRBD1 (5 bases). The CDR3 length is 14 residues. In germline, CDR1 is LNHDA, CDR2 SQIVND (reference sequence). V lost 2 bases to trimming and J lost 5 bases, with 10 bases between them. CDR3 coding DNA: TGTGCCAGTAGTATACAGGGTCGGTATCAGCCCCAGCATTTT. It yields the protein CASSIQGRYQPQHF.

The genes are TRBV10-2 and TRBJ2-1; 9 nucleotides agree with TRBD2. J was trimmed by 9 bases and V by 4 bases; bases with no gene match: 13. CDR3 length: 16 residues. Germline V gives CDR1 WSHSY, CDR2 SAAADI. The CDR3 loop reads CASSVTGLASPGEQFF. CDR3 bases: TGCGCCAGCAGTGTGACGGGACTAGCATCGCCGGGTGAGCAGTTCTTC.

In nucleotides, the CDR3 is TGTGCCAGCACCGCGTCGGGGAATGGAAACACCATATATTTT. Amino acids: CASTASGNGNTIYF. The chain joins TRBV6-5 to TRBJ1-3; the D is unclear. V gave up 7 bases and J gave up 3 bases, with 13 bases separating them. The CDR3 has 14 residues. Germline lookup yields CDR1 MNHEY and CDR2 SVGAGI.

This chain joins TRBV7-8 and TRBJ1-1, with D possibly TRBD1 on 5 matching bases. Between the trimmed V and J ends, which lost 3 bases and 1 base, there was a span of 18 bases. The CDR3 runs to 17 residues. CDR1 is SGHVS, CDR2 FQNEAQ, per germline. The CDR3 region has the DNA TGTGCCAGCAGCTTGCGGGTGGGAGGGGCGACGAACACTGAAGCTTTCTTT. Translating gives CASSLRVGGATNTEAFF.

The chain combines TRBV19 with TRBJ2-2; D may be TRBD2 (7 bases). V gave up 5 bases and J gave up 5 bases, with 15 bases separating them. CDR1 LNHDA and CDR2 SQIVND come from the germline V gene (reference sequence). CDR3 length: 15 residues. This CDR3 reads CASSRGGGPTGELFF. CDR3 nucleotide sequence: TGTGCCAGTAGTCGGGGCGGGGGCCCGACCGGGGAGCTGTTTTTT. The entire variable domain, with the rest obtained from reference TRBV19 and TRBJ2-2, is as follows: DGGITQSPKYLFRKEGQNVTLSCEQNLNHDAMYWYRQDPGQGLRLIYYSQIVNDFQKGDIAEGYSVSREKKESFPLTVTSAQKNPTAFYLCASSRGGGPTGELFFGEGSRLTVL.

The V gene is TRBV7-9, the J gene TRBJ2-7; 8 nucleotides line up with TRBD2. Germline CDR1 reads SEHNR; CDR2 reads FQNEAQ (reference sequence). The CDR3 runs to 15 residues. With 5 bases clipped from V and 6 bases from J, the junction kept 12 bases outside the gene matches. CDR3 bases: TGTGCCAGCAGCGACTCAGCGGGAGCCCAGAGCGAGCAGTACTTC. It codes for CASSDSAGAQSEQYF. The whole variable domain, remainder taken from reference TRBV7-9 and TRBJ2-7, is DTGVSQNPRHKITKRGQNVTFRCDPISEHNRLYWYRQTLGQGPEFLTYFQNEAQLEKSRLLSDRFSAERPKGSFSTLEIQRTEQGDSAMYLCASSDSAGAQSEQYFGPGTRLTVT.

Comment on this clone: Other DNA sequences of this sample code for an identical CDR3. This chain connects TRBV27 to TRBJ1-1, with 8 bases that match TRBD1. The ends lost 6 bases at V and 4 bases at J; junction bases unmatched: 4. CDR1 is MNHEY, CDR2 SMNVEV, per germline (reference sequence). The CDR3 is 13 residues long. This CDR3 reads CASRYTGGTEAFF. In nucleotides, the CDR3 is TGTGCCAGCAGGTATACAGGGGGCACTGAAGCTTTCTTT.

This clone was seen only a few times. V usage is TRBV27 and J usage is TRBJ1-1; 7 nucleotides align to TRBD1. The germline V gene encodes CDR1 MNHEY and CDR2 SMNVEV (reference sequence). The CDR3 runs to 17 residues. Losses at the gene ends were 5 bases for V and 0 bases for J; bases not matched to a gene: 12. The CDR3 bases are TGTGCCAGCAGTCTCAAACAGGGGTACCTCATGAACACTGAAGCTTTCTTT. Its translation: CASSLKQGYLMNTEAFF.

This clone was seen just once. The chain recombines TRBV6-1 with TRBJ2-7; D call uncertain. This CDR3 is 13 amino acids long. With 6 bases removed from V and 1 base from J, the gap between germline ends came to 10 bases. The germline V gene encodes CDR1 MNHNS and CDR2 SASEGT. The CDR3 loop is CASSTTPSYEQYF. The CDR3 region has the DNA TGTGCCAGCAGCACGACACCGTCCTACGAGCAGTACTTC.

V usage is TRBV5-1 and J usage is TRBJ1-1, with TRBD1 identical over 8 bases. Looked up from germline, CDR1 is SGHRS and CDR2 is YFSETQ. This CDR3 has 15 amino acids. V shed 4 bases and J 0 bases; nucleotides not matched to a gene: 5. CDR3 loop: CASSHTTGVNTEAFF. The CDR3 coding sequence is TGCGCCAGCAGCCACACGACAGGGGTGAACACTGAAGCTTTCTTT.

The V gene is TRBV4-1, the J gene TRBJ1-2; D might be TRBD1 (5 bases). Between the trimmed V and J ends, which lost 1 base and 4 bases, there was a span of 10 bases. The CDR3 runs to 14 residues. Germline CDR1 and CDR2: MGHRA and YSYEKL. CDR3 protein: CASSQVGGGYGYTF. The CDR3 bases are TGCGCCAGCAGCCAAGTCGGGGGTGGCTATGGCTACACCTTC.

In this sample, this clone turned up a few times. Germline is not matched at one junction end, which may reflect a read error. The CDR3, as DNA: TGTGCCTGGAGTGAACAGGGGTTGAATCTCGTCTTT. Translating it yields CAWSEQGLNLVF. The chain carries TRBV30 and TRBJ1-1; 7 nucleotides align to TRBD1. This CDR3 has 12 residues. CDR1 is GTSNPN and CDR2 is SVGIG in the germline V gene (reference sequence).

The chain joins TRBV5-5 to TRBJ2-1; maybe TRBD1 (6 bases). Trimming left V 4 bases short and J 0 bases short, with 11 bases between. There are 15 residues in the CDR3. Germline CDR1 is SGHKS and CDR2 is YYEKEE (reference sequence). The CDR3 reads CASSPRDTSYNEQFF. DNA of the CDR3: TGTGCCAGCAGCCCCCGGGACACCTCCTACAATGAGCAGTTCTTC.

The gene calls are TRBV4-2 and TRBJ1-1; D gene ambiguous. The V gene lost 0 bases and the J gene lost 0 bases, with 5 bases spanning the gap. CDR1 and CDR2 (germline): LGHNA, YNFKEQ. This CDR3 spans 14 amino acids. CDR3 sequence reads: CASSQERMNTEAFF. The CDR3 coding sequence is TGTGCCAGCAGCCAAGAGAGGATGAACACTGAAGCTTTCTTT.

CDR3 sequence reads: CASSQDYQEQYF. The CDR3 nucleotides read TGTGCCAGCAGCCAGGACTATCAGGAGCAGTACTTC. This chain uses TRBV7-9 with TRBJ2-7; possible D gene TRBD2, 6 bases. This CDR3 has 12 residues. Germline CDR1 SEHNR, CDR2 FQNEAQ (reference sequence). V lost 5 bases and J 7 bases, leaving 12 bases between the germline ends. The full variable domain, with the rest looked up from reference TRBV7-9 and TRBJ2-7, is DTGVSQNPRHKITKRGQNVTFRCDPISEHNRLYWYRQTLGQGPEFLTYFQNEAQLEKSRLLSDRFSAERPKGSFSTLEIQRTEQGDSAMYLCASSQDYQEQYFGPGTRLTVT.

This clone was found a few times. The chain has TRBV19 and TRBJ1-1; D remains unclear. The CDR3 loop spans 13 amino acids. Looked up from germline, CDR1 is LNHDA and CDR2 is SQIVND (reference sequence). Between the trimmed V and J ends, which lost 7 bases and 0 bases, there was a span of 9 bases. The CDR3 DNA is TGTGCCAGTACAGAGGGCATGAACACTGAAGCTTTCTTT. This gives the protein CASTEGMNTEAFF.

The genes are TRBV5-4 and TRBJ1-2; perhaps TRBD1 as D (5 bases). CDR3 length: 13 amino acids. CDR1 SGHNT and CDR2 YYREEE come from the germline V gene (reference sequence). Trimming removed 4 bases from V and 2 bases from J, with 9 bases in between. DNA for the CDR3: TGTGCCAGCAGCGCCAGGGCAAACTATGGCTACACCTTC. Its translation: CASSARANYGYTF.

This clone was detected only once. The chain employs TRBV5-5 and TRBJ2-7; possibly TRBD2 for D (6 bases). V gave up 2 bases and J gave up 3 bases, with 12 bases separating them. Looked up from germline, CDR1 is SGHKS and CDR2 is YYEKEE (reference sequence). The CDR3 length is 14 residues. The CDR3 DNA reads TGTGCCAGCAGCTTAGGGACGGGACTCTACGAGCAGTACTTC. It is translated as CASSLGTGLYEQYF.

The chain has TRBV6-5 and TRBJ1-5; D not resolved. The CDR3 sequence is 12 residues long. Germline V gene lookup returns CDR1 MNHEY and CDR2 SVGAGI. V was clipped by 8 bases and J by 4 bases, with 9 bases between them. The CDR3: CASPGVNQPQHF. DNA of the CDR3: TGTGCCAGCCCCGGGGTGAATCAGCCCCAGCATTTT.

The chain recombines TRBV6-1 with TRBJ1-1, with D unclear. Per germline, CDR1 MNHNS and CDR2 SASEGT. Trimming shortened V by 6 bases and J by 11 bases, and 16 bases separated the two germline ends. The CDR3 is 12 residues long. Here the CDR3 reads CASSPVEGGAFF. The CDR3 coding sequence is TGTGCCAGCAGCCCCGTGGAGGGTGGGGCTTTCTTT.

V and J are TRBV5-8 and TRBJ2-1; 10 bases are shared with TRBD1. The CDR3 spans 16 residues. J was trimmed by 8 bases and V by 5 bases; bases with no gene match: 13. The V gene's germline CDR1 is SGHTS and CDR2 YDEGEE. CDR3: CASRVTGTGVTDEQFF. In nucleotides, the CDR3 is TGTGCCAGCAGAGTGACTGGGACAGGGGTTACTGATGAGCAGTTCTTC.

The chain is built from TRBV5-1 and TRBJ1-1, with D perhaps matching TRBD1 (5 bases). V lost 1 base, J lost 1 base, and 14 bases lay in between. Germline V lookup: CDR1 SGHRS, CDR2 YFSETQ. The CDR3 length is 16 residues. The CDR3: CASSLFQGRRNTEAFF. DNA for the CDR3: TGCGCCAGCAGCTTGTTTCAGGGAAGGAGGAACACTGAAGCTTTCTTT.

A single count supports this clone. This rearrangement joins TRBV7-8 to TRBJ2-7, with D uncertain. The V gene lost 0 bases and the J gene lost 1 base, with 4 bases spanning the gap. The length of the CDR3 is 13 residues. In germline, CDR1 is SGHVS, CDR2 FQNEAQ. CDR3 region: CASSLAISYEQYF. The CDR3 region has the DNA TGTGCCAGCAGCTTAGCTATTTCCTACGAGCAGTACTTC.

The chain employs TRBV7-8 and TRBJ2-6, with 10 bases that match TRBD1. The V gene's germline CDR1 is SGHVS and CDR2 FQNEAQ. The V segment lost 7 bases and the J segment 0 bases; nucleotides outside the gene matches: 9. CDR3 length: 18 residues. CDR3 loop: CASTETGTGVSGANVLTF. The CDR3 region has the DNA TGTGCCAGCACCGAAACCGGGACAGGGGTCTCTGGGGCCAACGTCCTGACTTTC.

CDR3 nucleotide sequence: TGTGCCAGTAGTATTCGGCAGGGCGGTGGCTACACCTTC. Translation: CASSIRQGGGYTF. The rearrangement links TRBV19 to TRBJ1-2; D might be TRBD1 (5 bases). V lost 3 bases and J lost 7, with 12 bases in between. The CDR3 extends over 13 amino acids. Germline assignment: CDR1 LNHDA and CDR2 SQIVND (reference sequence).

V usage is TRBV5-1 and J usage is TRBJ1-1; 8 nucleotides line up with TRBD1. Germline V lookup: CDR1 SGHRS, CDR2 YFSETQ. The length of the CDR3 is 15 residues. Trimming took 4 bases from V and 3 from J; bases not matched to a gene: 8. The CDR3 region is CASSPLPDRDTEAFF. DNA for the CDR3: TGCGCCAGCAGCCCCCTCCCGGACAGGGACACTGAAGCTTTCTTT.